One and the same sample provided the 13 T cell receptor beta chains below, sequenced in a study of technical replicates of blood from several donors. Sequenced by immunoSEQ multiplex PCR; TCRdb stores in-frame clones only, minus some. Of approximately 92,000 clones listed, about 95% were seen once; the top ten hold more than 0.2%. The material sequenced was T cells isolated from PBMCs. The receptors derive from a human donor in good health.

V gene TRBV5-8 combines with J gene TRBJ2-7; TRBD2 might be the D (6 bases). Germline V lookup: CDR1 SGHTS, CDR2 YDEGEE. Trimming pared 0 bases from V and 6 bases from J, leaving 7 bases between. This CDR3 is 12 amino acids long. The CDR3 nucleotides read TGTGCCAGCAGCTTGGGGCGGGGCGAGCAGTACTTC. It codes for CASSLGRGEQYF.

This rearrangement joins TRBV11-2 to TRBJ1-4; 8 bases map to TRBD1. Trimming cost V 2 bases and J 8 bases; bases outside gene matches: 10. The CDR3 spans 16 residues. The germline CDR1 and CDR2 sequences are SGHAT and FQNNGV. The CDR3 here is CASSLRLGQGGEKLFF. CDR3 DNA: TGTGCCAGCAGCTTACGACTTGGACAGGGTGGAGAAAAACTGTTTTTT.

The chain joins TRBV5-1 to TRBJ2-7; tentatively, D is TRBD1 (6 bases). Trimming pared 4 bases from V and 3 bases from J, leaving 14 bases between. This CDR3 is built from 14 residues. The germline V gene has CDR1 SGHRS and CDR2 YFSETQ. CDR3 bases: TGCGCCAGCAGCCTGACGACAGGAAACTACGAGCAGTACTTC. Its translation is CASSLTTGNYEQYF.

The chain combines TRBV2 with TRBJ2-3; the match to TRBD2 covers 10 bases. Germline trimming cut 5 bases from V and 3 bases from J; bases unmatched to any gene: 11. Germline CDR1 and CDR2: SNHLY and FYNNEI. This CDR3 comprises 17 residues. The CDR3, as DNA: TGTGCCAGCAGTCAACCGGGACTAGCGTTCCAGACAGATACGCAGTATTTT. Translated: CASSQPGLAFQTDTQYF.

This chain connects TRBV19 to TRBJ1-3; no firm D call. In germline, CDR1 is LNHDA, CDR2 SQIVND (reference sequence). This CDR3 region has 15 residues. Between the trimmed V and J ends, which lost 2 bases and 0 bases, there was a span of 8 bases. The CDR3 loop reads CASSIWADSGNTIYF. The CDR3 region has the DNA TGTGCCAGTAGTATATGGGCCGACTCTGGAAACACCATATATTTT.

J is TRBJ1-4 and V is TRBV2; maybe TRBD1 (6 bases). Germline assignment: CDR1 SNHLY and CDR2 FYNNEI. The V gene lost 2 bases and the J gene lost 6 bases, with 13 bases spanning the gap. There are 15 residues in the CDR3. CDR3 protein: CASSESAGAHEKLFF. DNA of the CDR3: TGTGCCAGCAGTGAATCGGCAGGGGCGCATGAAAAACTGTTTTTT.

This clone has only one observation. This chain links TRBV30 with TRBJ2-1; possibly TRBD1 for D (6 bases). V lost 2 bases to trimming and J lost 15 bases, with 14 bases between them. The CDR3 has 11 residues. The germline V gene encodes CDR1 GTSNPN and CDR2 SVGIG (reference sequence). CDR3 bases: TGTGCCTGGAGTCAGACAGGCGTAGGGTTCTTC. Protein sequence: CAWSQTGVGFF.

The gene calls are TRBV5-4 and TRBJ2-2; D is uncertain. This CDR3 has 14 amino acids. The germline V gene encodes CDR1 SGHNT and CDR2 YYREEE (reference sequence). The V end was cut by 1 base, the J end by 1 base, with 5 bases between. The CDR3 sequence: CASSLRRNTGELFF. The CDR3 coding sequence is TGTGCCAGCAGCTTGCGGAGGAACACCGGGGAGCTGTTTTTT.

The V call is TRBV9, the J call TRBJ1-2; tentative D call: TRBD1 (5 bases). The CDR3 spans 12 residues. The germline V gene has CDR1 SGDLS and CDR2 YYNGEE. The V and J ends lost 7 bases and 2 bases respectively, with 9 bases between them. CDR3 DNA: TGTGCCAGCGGGGCACAAAACTATGGCTACACCTTC. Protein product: CASGAQNYGYTF. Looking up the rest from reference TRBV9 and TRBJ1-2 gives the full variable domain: DSGVTQTPKHLITATGQRVTLRCSPRSGDLSVYWYQQSLDQGLQFLIQYYNGEERAKGNILERFSAQQFPDLHSELNLSSLELGDSALYFCASGAQNYGYTFGSGTRLTVV.

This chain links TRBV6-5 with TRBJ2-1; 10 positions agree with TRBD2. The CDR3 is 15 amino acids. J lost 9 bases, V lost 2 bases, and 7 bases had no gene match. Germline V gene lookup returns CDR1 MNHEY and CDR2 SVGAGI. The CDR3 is CASSYTASGSGEQFF. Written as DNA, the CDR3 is TGTGCCAGCAGTTACACGGCTAGCGGGAGTGGTGAGCAGTTCTTC.

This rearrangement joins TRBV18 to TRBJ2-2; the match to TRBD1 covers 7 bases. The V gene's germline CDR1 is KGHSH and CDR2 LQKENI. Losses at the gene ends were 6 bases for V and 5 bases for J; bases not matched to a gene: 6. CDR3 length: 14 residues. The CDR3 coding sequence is TGTGCCAGCTCTACAGGGGTGCGGACCGGGGAGCTGTTTTTT. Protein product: CASSTGVRTGELFF.

For the CDR3, the DNA is TGTGCCAGCAGTCCGGCCTTAGCGGCCTCTTATGAGCAGTTCTTC. This sequence encodes CASSPALAASYEQFF. The rearrangement uses TRBV6-6 and TRBJ2-1; tentative D call: TRBD2 (6 bases). CDR1 is MNHNY and CDR2 is SVGAGI in the germline V gene (reference sequence). This CDR3 is built from 15 residues. V was trimmed by 5 bases and J by 8 bases, leaving 19 bases between them.

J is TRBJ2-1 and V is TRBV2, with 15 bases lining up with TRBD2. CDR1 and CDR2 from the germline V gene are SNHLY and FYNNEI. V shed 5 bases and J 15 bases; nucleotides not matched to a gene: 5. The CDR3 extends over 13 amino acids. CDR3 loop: CASSRTSGGDLFF. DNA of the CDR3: TGTGCCAGCAGTAGGACTAGCGGGGGGGATTTGTTCTTC.